Listed below are T cell receptor beta chains from one sample, sequenced in a study of shared clonotypes between healthy human individuals. The method was immunoSEQ multiplex PCR; TCRdb's version includes in-frame clones alone and lacks a portion of them. Found here are fewer than 1.4 million clones, approximately 78% of them singletons; the top ten hold roughly 0.57%. Specimen: memory CD4+ T cells from PBMCs. Source of these receptors: a man between 18 and 35 years old in good health. Some clones in this sample may be carry-over from other donors' samples. CDR3s include the opening cysteine and the closing phenylalanine or tryptophan. D genes are given only for firm matches. Part of the rows lack a size; the others show once, few, many or a class for expanded clones.

J gene: TRBJ1-2
D gene: .
clone size: .
V gene: TRBV2
CDR3 protein: CASTGTSVIYGYTF
CDR3 DNA: TGTGCCAGCACCGGGACATCGGTAATCTATGGCTACACCTTC

J gene: TRBJ1-1
D gene: .
clone size: .
V gene: TRBV19
CDR3 protein: CASSREGGYAEAFF
CDR3 DNA: TGTGCCAGTAGTCGCGAGGGGGGGTACGCTGAAGCTTTCTTT

J gene: TRBJ1-2
D gene: .
clone size: .
V gene: TRBV5-8
CDR3 protein: CASSFSGGGGYGYTF
CDR3 DNA: TGTGCCAGCAGCTTTAGTGGCGGCGGTGGCTATGGCTACACCTTC

J gene: TRBJ2-7
D gene: .
clone size: .
V gene: TRBV5-6
CDR3 protein: CASSRRMYEQYF
CDR3 DNA: TGTGCCAGCAGTCGGAGGATGTACGAGCAGTACTTC

J gene: TRBJ1-4
D gene: .
clone size: .
V gene: TRBV4-3
CDR3 protein: CASSQDSMGGTNEKLFF
CDR3 DNA: TGCGCCAGCAGCCAAGATTCCATGGGGGGGACTAATGAAAAACTGTTTTTT

J gene: TRBJ2-7
D gene: .
clone size: .
V gene: TRBV28
CDR3 protein: CASSYTTRGEQYF
CDR3 DNA: TGTGCCAGCAGTTATACTACGCGGGGCGAGCAGTACTTC

J gene: TRBJ2-1
D gene: .
clone size: .
V gene: TRBV5-1
CDR3 protein: CASSLEGFWNEQFF
CDR3 DNA: TGCGCCAGCAGCTTGGAGGGTTTTTGGAATGAGCAGTTCTTC

J gene: TRBJ2-7
D gene: TRBD1
clone size: .
V gene: TRBV7-8
CDR3 protein: CASSRDRNEQYF
CDR3 DNA: TGTGCCAGCAGCCGGGACAGAAACGAGCAGTACTTC

J gene: TRBJ1-1
D gene: .
clone size: few
V gene: TRBV6-5
CDR3 protein: CATNWGRGTEAFF
CDR3 DNA: TGTGCCACCAATTGGGGGAGGGGGACTGAAGCTTTCTTT

J gene: TRBJ2-2
D gene: .
clone size: many
V gene: TRBV5-1
CDR3 protein: CASSWAGNTGELFF
CDR3 DNA: TGCGCCAGCAGCTGGGCGGGAAACACCGGGGAGCTGTTTTTT

J gene: TRBJ1-1
D gene: .
clone size: once
V gene: TRBV7-3
CDR3 protein: CASSSRGLNTEAFF
CDR3 DNA: TGTGCCAGCAGCTCTCGGGGCCTGAACACTGAAGCTTTCTTT

J gene: TRBJ2-6
D gene: .
clone size: .
V gene: TRBV9
CDR3 protein: CASAPSGGNTGANVLTF
CDR3 DNA: TGTGCCAGCGCCCCCTCAGGGGGGAACACTGGGGCCAACGTCCTGACTTTC

J gene: TRBJ1-3
D gene: .
clone size: .
V gene: TRBV5-1
CDR3 protein: CASSIDGSGNTIYF
CDR3 DNA: TGCGCCAGCAGCATAGACGGCTCTGGAAACACCATATATTTT

J gene: TRBJ2-7
D gene: TRBD1
clone size: .
V gene: TRBV2
CDR3 protein: CASSSQGQGYEQYF
CDR3 DNA: TGTGCCAGCAGTTCTCAAGGACAGGGCTACGAGCAGTACTTC

J gene: TRBJ1-5
D gene: .
clone size: .
V gene: TRBV6-1
CDR3 protein: CASSGSTQGNQPQHF
CDR3 DNA: TGTGCCAGCAGTGGATCTACTCAGGGGAATCAGCCCCAGCATTTT

J gene: TRBJ2-7
D gene: .
clone size: many
V gene: TRBV6-5
CDR3 protein: CASKRPGSYEQYF
CDR3 DNA: TGTGCCAGCAAACGGCCAGGTTCCTACGAGCAGTACTTC

J gene: TRBJ1-2
D gene: .
clone size: .
V gene: TRBV11-2
CDR3 protein: CASSLLGGLNYGYTF
CDR3 DNA: TGTGCCAGCAGCTTATTGGGGGGGCTAAACTATGGCTACACCTTC

J gene: TRBJ2-3
D gene: TRBD2
clone size: .
V gene: TRBV7-2
CDR3 protein: CASSYGLATTDTQYF
CDR3 DNA: TGTGCCAGCAGCTACGGACTAGCGACCACAGATACGCAGTATTTT

J gene: TRBJ2-1
D gene: TRBD2
clone size: .
V gene: TRBV28
CDR3 protein: CASTPPGRVNEQFF
CDR3 DNA: TGTGCCAGCACCCCTCCCGGGAGGGTGAATGAGCAGTTCTTC

J gene: TRBJ2-1
D gene: TRBD2
clone size: few
V gene: TRBV7-2
CDR3 protein: CASSLGREPYNEQFF
CDR3 DNA: TGTGCCAGCAGCTTAGGGCGGGAGCCCTACAATGAGCAGTTCTTC

J gene: TRBJ1-2
D gene: .
clone size: .
V gene: TRBV4-1
CDR3 protein: CASSQDVQAAPYGYTF
CDR3 DNA: TGCGCCAGCAGCCAAGATGTCCAGGCGGCCCCCTATGGCTACACCTTC

J gene: TRBJ1-2
D gene: .
clone size: .
V gene: TRBV13
CDR3 protein: CASSPTPGSYGYTF
CDR3 DNA: TGTGCCAGCAGTCCGACACCAGGGAGCTATGGCTACACCTTC

J gene: TRBJ2-6
D gene: .
clone size: once
V gene: TRBV11-2
CDR3 protein: CAKGSSGANVLTF
CDR3 DNA: TGTGCCAAAGGAAGCTCTGGGGCCAACGTCCTGACTTTC

J gene: TRBJ2-5
D gene: .
clone size: .
V gene: TRBV7-2
CDR3 protein: CASKEGVQETQYF
CDR3 DNA: TGTGCCAGCAAGGAGGGGGTCCAAGAGACCCAGTACTTC

J gene: TRBJ1-3
D gene: .
clone size: once
V gene: TRBV6-1
CDR3 protein: CASSIPGRSGNTIYF
CDR3 DNA: TGTGCCAGCAGCATCCCTGGGAGGTCTGGAAACACCATATATTTT

J gene: TRBJ1-1
D gene: TRBD1
clone size: .
V gene: TRBV19
CDR3 protein: CASSITGGNTEAFF
CDR3 DNA: TGTGCCAGTAGTATAACAGGGGGGAACACTGAAGCTTTCTTT

J gene: TRBJ2-1
D gene: TRBD2
clone size: .
V gene: TRBV6-5
CDR3 protein: CASSYALASGRKEQFF
CDR3 DNA: TGTGCCAGCAGTTACGCGTTGGCTAGCGGGAGGAAGGAGCAGTTCTTC

J gene: TRBJ2-7
D gene: .
clone size: .
V gene: TRBV6-6
CDR3 protein: CASRTSGSYEQYF
CDR3 DNA: TGTGCCAGCAGGACGAGCGGCTCCTACGAGCAGTACTTC

J gene: TRBJ1-6
D gene: .
clone size: .
V gene: TRBV28
CDR3 protein: CASRVTRGSNSPLHF
CDR3 DNA: TGTGCCAGCAGGGTTACTCGCGGCTCCAATTCACCCCTCCACTTT

J gene: TRBJ2-3
D gene: TRBD1
clone size: .
V gene: TRBV7-9
CDR3 protein: CASSFRPRGHTDTQYF
CDR3 DNA: TGTGCCAGCAGCTTCCGCCCCAGGGGGCACACAGATACGCAGTATTTT